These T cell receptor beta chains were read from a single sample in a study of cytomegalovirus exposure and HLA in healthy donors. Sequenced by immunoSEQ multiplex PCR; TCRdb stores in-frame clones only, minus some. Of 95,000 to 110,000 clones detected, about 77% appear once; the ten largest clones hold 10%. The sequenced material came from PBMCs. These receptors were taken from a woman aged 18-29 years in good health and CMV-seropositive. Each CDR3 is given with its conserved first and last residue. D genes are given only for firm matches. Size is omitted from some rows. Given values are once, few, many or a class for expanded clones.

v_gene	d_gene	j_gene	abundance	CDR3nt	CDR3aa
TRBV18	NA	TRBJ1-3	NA	TGTGCCAGCTCACCGACAGTAGGAAACACCATATATTTT	CASSPTVGNTIYF
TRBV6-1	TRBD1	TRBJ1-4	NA	TGTGCCAGCAGGCCCCGGGACAGGCAAAATGAAAAACTGTTTTTT	CASRPRDRQNEKLFF
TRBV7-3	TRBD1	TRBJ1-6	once	TGTGCCAGCAGCTTGGGACAGGGCTTCGCACCCCTCCACTTT	CASSLGQGFAPLHF
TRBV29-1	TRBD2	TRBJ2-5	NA	TGCACCGTAGCGGGAGGGCCTGAGACCCAGTACTTC	CTVAGGPETQYF
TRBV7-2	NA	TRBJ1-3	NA	TGTGCCAGCAGCTTAGACATGAACTCTGGAAACACCATATATTTT	CASSLDMNSGNTIYF
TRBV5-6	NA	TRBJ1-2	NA	TGTGCCAGCAGCTTAGTCCAGAATAACTATGGCTACACCTTC	CASSLVQNNYGYTF
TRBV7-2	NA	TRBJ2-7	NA	TGTGCCAGCAGCCTAGCCGGGGGTGTACGGGGCTACGAGCAGTACTTC	CASSLAGGVRGYEQYF
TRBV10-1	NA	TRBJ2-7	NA	TGCGCCAGCAGTGACCTGGCAGACTCCTACGAGCAGTACTTC	CASSDLADSYEQYF
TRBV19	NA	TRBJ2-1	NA	TGTGCCAGTAGCCCTCAGGGGAGACGCTACAATGAGCAGTTCTTC	CASSPQGRRYNEQFF
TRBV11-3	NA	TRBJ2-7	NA	TGTGCCAGCAGCTTAGGCGGGCCGTCCTACGAGCAGTACTTC	CASSLGGPSYEQYF
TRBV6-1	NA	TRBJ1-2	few	TGTGCCAGCAGTGAATCTCGAGGGCCCTATGGCTACACCTTC	CASSESRGPYGYTF
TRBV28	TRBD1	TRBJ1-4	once	TGTGCCAGCAGACTTCACCCCGGGGACAGCCCAACTAATGAAAAACTGTTTTTT	CASRLHPGDSPTNEKLFF
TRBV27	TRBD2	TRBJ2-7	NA	TGTGCCAGCAGGTGGACCGGGACTAGCGGCTACGAGCAGTACTTC	CASRWTGTSGYEQYF
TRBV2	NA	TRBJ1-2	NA	TGTGCCAGCAGTGGTCGTACAGCCTATGGCTACACCTTC	CASSGRTAYGYTF
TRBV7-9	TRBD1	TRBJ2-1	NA	TGTGCCAGCAGCGCCCCGGACAGGGAGTACAATGAGCAGTTCTTC	CASSAPDREYNEQFF
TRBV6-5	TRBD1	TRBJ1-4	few	TGTGCCAGCAGCCGGACAGGGACTTCTGAAAAACTGTTTTTT	CASSRTGTSEKLFF
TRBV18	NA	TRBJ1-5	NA	TGTGCCAGCTCACCAGCAGGGGCTGATCAGCCCCAGCATTTT	CASSPAGADQPQHF
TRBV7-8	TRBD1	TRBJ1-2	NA	TGTGCCAGCAGCTTAACACAGGGGAATGGCTACACCTTC	CASSLTQGNGYTF
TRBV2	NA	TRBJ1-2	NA	TGTGCCGGGAGACCCACTAACTATGGCTACACCTTC	CAGRPTNYGYTF
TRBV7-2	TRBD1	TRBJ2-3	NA	TGTGCCAGCAGCTTAGAATGGACAGGGATTGATACGCAGTATTTT	CASSLEWTGIDTQYF
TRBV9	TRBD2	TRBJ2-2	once	TGTGCCAGCAGCGTAGCCGGCGGGGGGAACACCGGGGAGCTGTTTTTT	CASSVAGGGNTGELFF
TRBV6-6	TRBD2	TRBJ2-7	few	TGTGCCAGCAGGTGGACTAGCGGGGACTACGAGCAGTACTTC	CASRWTSGDYEQYF
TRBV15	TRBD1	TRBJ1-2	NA	TGTGCCACCAGCAAGCCGGGACAGGGTAACTACACCTTC	CATSKPGQGNYTF
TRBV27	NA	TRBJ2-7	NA	TGTGCCAGCAGTGGAGGGAGAGGCGGTTTCGAGCAGTACTTC	CASSGGRGGFEQYF
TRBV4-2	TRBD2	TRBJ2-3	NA	TGTGCCAGCAGCCAAGATCCTAGCGGGAGTCGAGGTACGCAGTATTTT	CASSQDPSGSRGTQYF
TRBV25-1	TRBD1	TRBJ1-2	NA	TGTGCCAGCAGTGAAGACAGGGACTGGGGCTACACCTTC	CASSEDRDWGYTF
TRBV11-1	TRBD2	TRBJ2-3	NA	TGTGCCAGCAGCTTCTCGATAGCGGGGGGAGATACGCAGTATTTT	CASSFSIAGGDTQYF
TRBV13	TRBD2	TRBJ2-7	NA	TGTGCCAGCAGCCCCATACTAGCGGGAGGGCCCCTCTACGAGCAGTACTTC	CASSPILAGGPLYEQYF
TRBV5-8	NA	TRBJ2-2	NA	TGTGCCAGCAGCTATGAAAGGGGCACCGGGGAGCTGTTTTTT	CASSYERGTGELFF
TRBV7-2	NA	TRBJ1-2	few	TGTGCCAGCAGCTTAGCCAGGGCGGTCTATGGCTACACCTTC	CASSLARAVYGYTF
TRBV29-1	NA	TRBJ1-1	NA	TGCAGCGTTCCTTCCCGGAGGAACACTGAAGCTTTCTTT	CSVPSRRNTEAFF
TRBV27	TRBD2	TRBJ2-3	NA	TGTGCCAGCAGTTTCGGGAGGGAGCTCCCAGATACGCAGTATTTT	CASSFGRELPDTQYF
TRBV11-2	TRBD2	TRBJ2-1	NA	TGTGCCAGCAGCCGGGGACTAGCGTGGAGCTCCTACAATGAGCAGTTCTTC	CASSRGLAWSSYNEQFF
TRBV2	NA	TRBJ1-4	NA	TGTGCCAGCAGTCCTAACACAGCGGGGCATGAAAAACTGTTTTTT	CASSPNTAGHEKLFF
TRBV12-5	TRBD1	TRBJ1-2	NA	TGTGCTAGTGGTTTGGTACGAGGGGGCGACTACACCTTC	CASGLVRGGDYTF
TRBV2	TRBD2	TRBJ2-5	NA	TGTGCCAGTGGGGGGGTAGGGGGACTAGAAGAGACCCAGTACTTC	CASGGVGGLEETQYF
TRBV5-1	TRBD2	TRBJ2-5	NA	TGCGCCAGCAGCTTGGCCGTGGTAGCGGGCTCGACCCAGTACTTC	CASSLAVVAGSTQYF
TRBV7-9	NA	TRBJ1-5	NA	TGTGCCAGCAGCTTCGGCGGGCCATCACGGCCCCAGCATTTT	CASSFGGPSRPQHF
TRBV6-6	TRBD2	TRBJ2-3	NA	TGTGCCAGCAGTCTCCTAGCGGAGCTCACAGATACGCAGTATTTT	CASSLLAELTDTQYF
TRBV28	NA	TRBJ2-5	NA	TGTGCCAGCAGTTCCGGACAGGGAGGGCGAGAGACCCAGTACTTC	CASSSGQGGRETQYF
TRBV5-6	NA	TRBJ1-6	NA	TGTGCCAGCAGCGATGGACAGAGCTCCTATAATTCACCCCTCCACTTT	CASSDGQSSYNSPLHF
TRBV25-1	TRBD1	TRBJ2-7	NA	TGTGCCAGCAGTCTACACCGACCGGGACAGGGCCCCTACGAGCAGTACTTC	CASSLHRPGQGPYEQYF
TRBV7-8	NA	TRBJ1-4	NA	TGTGCCAGCAGGGACAGCAGGGCAACTAATGAAAAACTGTTTTTT	CASRDSRATNEKLFF
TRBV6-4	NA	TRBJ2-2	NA	TGTGCCAGCAGGGGAGGGACAACCGGGGAGCTGTTTTTT	CASRGGTTGELFF